This T cell receptor beta chain is drawn from a study of beta chain features in type 1 diabetes. Across the study: Similarity in age, gender and cell yields was seen between patients and healthy donors. Study-level results: More deletions and fewer insertions at VDJ junctions were seen in type 1 diabetes patients. Among patients with Type 1 diabetes, TCRB CDR3s were moderately but significantly shorter in every one of the four CD4+ subsets. Cells that show high TCR expression could be over-represented by cDNA sequencing.

Note on this clone: Its antigen remains unknown.

Isolated RNA was reverse transcribed in full, so expressed TCRB transcripts were sequenced. The table came from immunoSEQ multiplex PCR; TCRdb's copy has only in-frame clones and leaves some out. The table lists 280,000 or so clones, over 14% of them singletons. This CDR3 has 16 residues. Trimming stripped 2 bases from V and 6 bases from J, with 21 bases between. Germline CDR1 and CDR2: SGDLS and YYNGEE. The J gene is TRBJ2-7, the V gene TRBV9; D may be TRBD1 (6 bases). The specimen was naive CD4+ T cells from blood. This receptor was taken from a man between 18 and 35 years old with type 1 diabetes. The CDR3 nucleotides are TGTGCCAGCAGCGTTGGGTCCCAGGGGATGTCAGGCGAGCAGTACTTC. The encoded protein is CASSVGSQGMSGEQYF.